These T cell receptor beta chains were read from a single sample in a study of blood T cell repertoires in COVID-19. Clones were read by immunoSEQ multiplex PCR, and TCRdb kept only the in-frame ones, dropping some. The sample has about 150,000 clones; approximately 80% are singletons. Source material: PBMCs or T cells enriched from blood (not recorded which). Receptors originate from a middle-aged woman who had recovered from COVID-19. The CDR3 runs from the conserved cysteine through the conserved F or W. A D gene is named only where the DNA matches it firmly. Clone size, where shown, is once, few, many, or a class for clones that have expanded.

d_call: NA
v_call: TRBV5-1
j_call: TRBJ1-1
clone_size: NA
cdr3_nt: TGCGCCAGCAGCTTGGCGGTGAACACTGAAGCTTTCTTT
cdr3_aa: CASSLAVNTEAFF

d_call: NA
v_call: TRBV11-2
j_call: TRBJ1-3
clone_size: NA
cdr3_nt: TGTGCCAGCAGCTTGGAAGGGGACACCATATATTTT
cdr3_aa: CASSLEGDTIYF

d_call: NA
v_call: TRBV5-8
j_call: TRBJ1-5
clone_size: once
cdr3_nt: TGTGCCAGCAGCCCGGGGGTCAGTTATAGCAATCAGCCCCAGCATTTT
cdr3_aa: CASSPGVSYSNQPQHF

d_call: NA
v_call: TRBV3-1/TRBV3-2
j_call: TRBJ1-5
clone_size: NA
cdr3_nt: TGTGCCAGCAGCAGGGGAGGAAATCAGCCCCAGCATTTT
cdr3_aa: CASSRGGNQPQHF

d_call: NA
v_call: TRBV19
j_call: TRBJ2-7
clone_size: NA
cdr3_nt: TGTGCCAGTAGTACCCAGCGGGTCCCCAGTTACGAGCAGTACTTC
cdr3_aa: CASSTQRVPSYEQYF

d_call: TRBD1
v_call: TRBV29-1
j_call: TRBJ1-2
clone_size: NA
cdr3_nt: TGCAGCGTTCGTACGGGACAGGACTATGGCTACACCTTC
cdr3_aa: CSVRTGQDYGYTF

d_call: TRBD1
v_call: TRBV29-1
j_call: TRBJ1-2
clone_size: NA
cdr3_nt: TGCAGCGTGACCGGGACAGGGGGCTATGGCTACACCTTC
cdr3_aa: CSVTGTGGYGYTF

d_call: TRBD2
v_call: TRBV7-8
j_call: TRBJ2-2
clone_size: few
cdr3_nt: TGTGCCAGCAGCTTGGTTGTTAGCGGGAGTAACACCGGGGAGCTGTTTTTT
cdr3_aa: CASSLVVSGSNTGELFF

d_call: TRBD1
v_call: TRBV18
j_call: TRBJ1-1
clone_size: NA
cdr3_nt: TGTGCCAGCTCACCCGACAGGGCCACTGAAGCTTTCTTT
cdr3_aa: CASSPDRATEAFF

d_call: TRBD2
v_call: TRBV9
j_call: TRBJ2-3
clone_size: NA
cdr3_nt: TGTGCCAGCAGCGTAATGGCGGGAGACACAGATACGCAGTATTTT
cdr3_aa: CASSVMAGDTDTQYF